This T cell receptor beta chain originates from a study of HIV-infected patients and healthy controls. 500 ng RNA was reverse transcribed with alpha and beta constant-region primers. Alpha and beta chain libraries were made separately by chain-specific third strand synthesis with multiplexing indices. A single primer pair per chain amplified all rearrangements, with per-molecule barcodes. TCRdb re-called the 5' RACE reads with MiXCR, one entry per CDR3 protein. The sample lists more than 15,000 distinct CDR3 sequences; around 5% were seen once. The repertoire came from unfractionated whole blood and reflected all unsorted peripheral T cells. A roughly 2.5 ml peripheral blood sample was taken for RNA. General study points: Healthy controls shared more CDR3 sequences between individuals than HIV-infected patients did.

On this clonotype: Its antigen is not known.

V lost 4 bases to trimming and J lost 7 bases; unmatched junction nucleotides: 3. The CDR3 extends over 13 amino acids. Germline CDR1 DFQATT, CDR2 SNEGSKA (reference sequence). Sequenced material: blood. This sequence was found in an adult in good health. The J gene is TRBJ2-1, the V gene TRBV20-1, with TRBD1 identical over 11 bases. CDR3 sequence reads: CSATGQGANEQFF. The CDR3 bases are TGCAGTGCTACAGGACAGGGGGCGAATGAGCAGTTCTTC.